The 10 T cell receptor beta chains below come from one sample, sequenced in a study of T cell responses to AZD1222 COVID-19 vaccine. TCRdb keeps only in-frame clones here, not all; method: immunoSEQ multiplex PCR. The sample has tens of thousands of clones, roughly three quarters seen once. This specimen was peripheral blood, taken on day 0 of AZD1222 vaccination. All receptors come from an adult in good health.

V is TRBV6-5 and J is TRBJ2-5, with D possibly TRBD2 on 6 matching bases. Trimming took 0 bases from V and 0 from J, leaving 11 bases between them. From germline, CDR1 is MNHEY and CDR2 SVGAGI. The CDR3 totals 16 residues. CDR3 nucleotides: TGTGCCAGCAGTTACTCCCGGGGGAAAAACCAAGAGACCCAGTACTTC. This sequence encodes CASSYSRGKNQETQYF.

The chain links TRBV5-8 to TRBJ1-1; maybe TRBD1 (6 bases). The germline V and J ends were trimmed by 0 bases and 0 bases, with 12 bases remaining between them. The germline V gene encodes CDR1 SGHTS and CDR2 YDEGEE. The CDR3 has 16 amino acids. This CDR3 is CASSLEAGEMNTEAFF. In nucleotides, the CDR3 is TGTGCCAGCAGCTTGGAAGCAGGGGAAATGAACACTGAAGCTTTCTTT.

V usage is TRBV28 and J usage is TRBJ1-6, with 8 bases matching TRBD1. This CDR3 has 14 residues. The germline V gene has CDR1 MDHEN and CDR2 SYDVKM. With V trimmed by 6 bases and J by 9 bases, 7 bases remained unmatched. The CDR3 sequence is CASSPDRVGSPLHF. The CDR3 bases are TGTGCCAGCAGCCCGGACAGGGTTGGTTCACCCCTCCACTTT.

The genes are TRBV2 and TRBJ2-7, with 7 bases aligning to TRBD1. Germline assignment: CDR1 SNHLY and CDR2 FYNNEI. J lost 0 bases, V lost 7 bases, and 3 bases had no gene match. The CDR3 consists of 13 residues. Here the CDR3 DNA reads TGTGCCAGCAAGGGGGCTAGCTCCTACGAGCAGTACTTC. This sequence encodes CASKGASSYEQYF.

V gene TRBV6-5 combines with J gene TRBJ1-6, with a possible D match to TRBD1 (5 bases). The germline V gene encodes CDR1 MNHEY and CDR2 SVGAGI. Trimming pared 2 bases from V and 9 bases from J, leaving 17 bases between. The CDR3 has 16 amino acids. The CDR3 DNA reads as TGTGCCAGCAGTTACCGTCCGGGGCGGGCGGGTTCACCCCTCCACTTT. As protein: CASSYRPGRAGSPLHF.

The gene calls are TRBV7-8 and TRBJ1-2, with a tentative D call TRBD1 (5 bases). The CDR3 contains 15 residues. Germline-derived CDR1 and CDR2 are SGHVS and FQNEAQ. Trimming left V 2 bases short and J 7 bases short, with 17 bases between. CDR3 coding DNA: TGTGCCAGCAGCTTAAGGTCGATCCTAAGGGGTGGCTACACCTTC. Amino acids: CASSLRSILRGGYTF. Combining the CDR3 with reference TRBV7-8 and TRBJ1-2 gives the whole variable domain GAGVSQSPRYKVAKRGQDVALRCDPISGHVSLFWYQQALGQGPEFLTYFQNEAQLDKSGLPSDRFFAERPEGSVSTLKIQRTQQEDSAVYLCASSLRSILRGGYTFGSGTRLTVV.

The J gene is TRBJ1-2, the V gene TRBV29-1; weak D call: TRBD1 (5 bases). The V gene's germline CDR1 is SQVTM and CDR2 ANQGSEA. The CDR3 length is 13 residues. Between the trimmed V and J ends, which lost 4 bases and 6 bases, there was a span of 15 bases. The CDR3, as DNA: TGCAGCGTTGCCCCGTTAGGGGAGGATGGCTACACCTTC. Translated, it gives CSVAPLGEDGYTF.

This clone was seen once. The chain recombines TRBV5-1 with TRBJ2-3; D is perhaps TRBD2 (5 bases). This CDR3 spans 15 amino acids. Trimming stripped 4 bases from V and 2 bases from J, with 14 bases between. Germline V gene lookup returns CDR1 SGHRS and CDR2 YFSETQ. CDR3 DNA sequence: TGCGCCAGCAGCCCCCTGGACTCTACCACAGATACGCAGTATTTT. Residues: CASSPLDSTTDTQYF.

This clone was observed a few times. The V and J genes are TRBV11-3 and TRBJ2-7; D gene unclear. This CDR3 region has 15 residues. The V gene's germline CDR1 is SGHNT and CDR2 YENEEA. V lost 4 bases to trimming and J lost 3 bases, with 16 bases between them. This CDR3 reads CASSSSSAGDYEQYF. The CDR3 nucleotides read TGTGCCAGCAGCTCCTCATCGGCAGGAGACTACGAGCAGTACTTC.

The chain links TRBV5-5 to TRBJ2-1; 9 bases line up with TRBD1. J lost 4 bases, V lost 4 bases, and 6 bases had no gene match. Per the germline V gene, CDR1 is SGHKS and CDR2 is YYEKEE (reference sequence). CDR3 length: 15 residues. The CDR3 here is CASSPGTGKYNEQFF. The CDR3 DNA reads as TGTGCCAGCAGCCCCGGGACAGGGAAGTACAATGAGCAGTTCTTC.